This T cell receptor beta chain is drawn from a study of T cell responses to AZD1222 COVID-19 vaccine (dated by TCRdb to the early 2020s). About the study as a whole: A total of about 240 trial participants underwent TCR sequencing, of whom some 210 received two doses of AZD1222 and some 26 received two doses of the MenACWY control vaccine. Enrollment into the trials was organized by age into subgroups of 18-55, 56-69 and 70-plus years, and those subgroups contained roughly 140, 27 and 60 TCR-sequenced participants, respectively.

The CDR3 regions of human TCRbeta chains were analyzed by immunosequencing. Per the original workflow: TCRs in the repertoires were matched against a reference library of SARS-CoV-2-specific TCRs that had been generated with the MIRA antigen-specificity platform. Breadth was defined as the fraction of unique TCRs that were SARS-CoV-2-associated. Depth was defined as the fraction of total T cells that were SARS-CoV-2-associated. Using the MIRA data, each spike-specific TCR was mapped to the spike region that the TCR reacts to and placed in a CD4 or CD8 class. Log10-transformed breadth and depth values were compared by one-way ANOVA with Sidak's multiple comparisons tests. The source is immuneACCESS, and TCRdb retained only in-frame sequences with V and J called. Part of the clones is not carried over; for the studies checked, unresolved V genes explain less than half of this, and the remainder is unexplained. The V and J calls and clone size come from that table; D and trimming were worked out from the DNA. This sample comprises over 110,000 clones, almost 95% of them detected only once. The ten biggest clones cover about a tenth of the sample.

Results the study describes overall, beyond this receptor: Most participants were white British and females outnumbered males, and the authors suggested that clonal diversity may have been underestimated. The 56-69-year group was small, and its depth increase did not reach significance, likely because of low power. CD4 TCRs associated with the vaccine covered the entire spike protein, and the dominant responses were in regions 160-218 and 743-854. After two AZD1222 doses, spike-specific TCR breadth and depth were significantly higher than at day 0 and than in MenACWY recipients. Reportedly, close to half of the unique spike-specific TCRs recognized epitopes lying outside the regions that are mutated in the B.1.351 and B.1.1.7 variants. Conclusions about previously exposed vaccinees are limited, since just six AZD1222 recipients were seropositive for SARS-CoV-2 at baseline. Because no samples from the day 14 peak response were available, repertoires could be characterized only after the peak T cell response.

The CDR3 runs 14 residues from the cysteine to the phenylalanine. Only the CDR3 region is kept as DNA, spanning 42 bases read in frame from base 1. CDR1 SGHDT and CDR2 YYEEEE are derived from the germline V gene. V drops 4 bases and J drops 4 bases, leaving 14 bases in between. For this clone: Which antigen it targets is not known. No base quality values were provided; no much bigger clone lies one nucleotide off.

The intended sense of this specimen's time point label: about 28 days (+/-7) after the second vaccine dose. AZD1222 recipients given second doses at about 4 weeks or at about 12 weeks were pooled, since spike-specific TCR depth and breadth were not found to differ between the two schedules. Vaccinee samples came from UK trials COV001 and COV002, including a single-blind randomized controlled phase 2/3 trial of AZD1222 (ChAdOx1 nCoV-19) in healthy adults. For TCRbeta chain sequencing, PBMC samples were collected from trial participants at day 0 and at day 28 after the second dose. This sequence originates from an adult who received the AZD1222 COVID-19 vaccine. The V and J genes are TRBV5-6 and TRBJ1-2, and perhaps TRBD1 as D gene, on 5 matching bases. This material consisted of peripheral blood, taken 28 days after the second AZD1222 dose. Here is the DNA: TGTGCCAGCAGCCCAGGGAATTTTGGCTATGGCTACACCTTC. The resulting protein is CASSPGNFGYGYTF. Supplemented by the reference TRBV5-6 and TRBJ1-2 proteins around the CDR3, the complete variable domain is DAGVTQSPTHLIKTRGQQVTLRCSPKSGHDTVSWYQQALGQGPQFIFQYYEEEERQRGNFPDRFSGHQFPNYSSELNVNALLLGDSALYLCASSPGNFGYGYTFGSGTRLTVV.